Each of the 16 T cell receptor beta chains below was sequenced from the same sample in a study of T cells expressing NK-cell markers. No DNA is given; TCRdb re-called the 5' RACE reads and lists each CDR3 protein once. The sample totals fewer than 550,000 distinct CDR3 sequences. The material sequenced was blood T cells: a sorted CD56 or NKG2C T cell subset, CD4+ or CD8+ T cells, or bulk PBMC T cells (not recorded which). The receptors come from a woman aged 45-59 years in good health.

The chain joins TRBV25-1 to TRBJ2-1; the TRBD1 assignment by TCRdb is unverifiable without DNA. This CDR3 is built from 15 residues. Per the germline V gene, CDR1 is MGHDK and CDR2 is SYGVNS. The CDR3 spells CASSARQGAGNEQFF.

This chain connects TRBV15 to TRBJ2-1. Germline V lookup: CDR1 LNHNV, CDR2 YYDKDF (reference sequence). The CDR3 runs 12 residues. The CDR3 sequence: CATSLAYNEQFF.

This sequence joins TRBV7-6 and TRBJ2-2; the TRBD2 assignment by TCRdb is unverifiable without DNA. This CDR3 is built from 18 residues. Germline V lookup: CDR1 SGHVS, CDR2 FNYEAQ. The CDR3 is CASSLIPPKDGPTGELFF.

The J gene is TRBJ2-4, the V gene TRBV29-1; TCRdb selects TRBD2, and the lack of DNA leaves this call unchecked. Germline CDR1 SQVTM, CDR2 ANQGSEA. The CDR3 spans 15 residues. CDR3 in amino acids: CSVEEPAGGRNIQYF. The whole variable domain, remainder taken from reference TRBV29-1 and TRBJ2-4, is SAVISQKPSRDICQRGTSLTIQCQVDSQVTMMFWYRQQPGQSLTLIATANQGSEATYESGFVIDKFPISRPNLTFSTLTVSNMSPEDSSIYLCSVEEPAGGRNIQYFGAGTRLSVL.

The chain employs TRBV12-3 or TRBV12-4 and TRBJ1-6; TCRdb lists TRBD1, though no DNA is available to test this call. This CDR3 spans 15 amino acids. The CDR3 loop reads CASSWGQGASSPLHF.

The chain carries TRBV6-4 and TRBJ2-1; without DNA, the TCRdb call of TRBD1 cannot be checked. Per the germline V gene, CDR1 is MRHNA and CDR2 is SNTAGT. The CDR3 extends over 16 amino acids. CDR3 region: CASSDRYRGFDNEQFF.

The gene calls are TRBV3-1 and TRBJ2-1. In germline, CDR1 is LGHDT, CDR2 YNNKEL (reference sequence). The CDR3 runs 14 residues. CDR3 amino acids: CASSQEIGSNEQFF.

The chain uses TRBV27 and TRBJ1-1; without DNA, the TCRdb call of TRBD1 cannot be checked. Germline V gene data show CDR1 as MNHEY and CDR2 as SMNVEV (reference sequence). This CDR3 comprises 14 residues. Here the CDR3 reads CASSFGDRATEAFF.

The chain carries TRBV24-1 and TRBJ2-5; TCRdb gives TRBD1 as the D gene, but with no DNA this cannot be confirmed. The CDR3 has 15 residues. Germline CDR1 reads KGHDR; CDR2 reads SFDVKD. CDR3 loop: CATSPGTVRGETQYF.

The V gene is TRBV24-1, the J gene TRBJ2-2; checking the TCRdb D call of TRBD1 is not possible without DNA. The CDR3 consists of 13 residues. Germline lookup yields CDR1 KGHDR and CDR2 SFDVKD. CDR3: CATSLEGSGELFF.

This chain's CDR3 is CSAFPDGRDTQYF. The V gene is TRBV20-1, the J gene TRBJ2-3; the TCRdb D gene call, TRBD2, has no DNA to confirm it. CDR1 is DFQATT, CDR2 SNEGSKA, per germline (reference sequence). The CDR3 consists of 13 residues.

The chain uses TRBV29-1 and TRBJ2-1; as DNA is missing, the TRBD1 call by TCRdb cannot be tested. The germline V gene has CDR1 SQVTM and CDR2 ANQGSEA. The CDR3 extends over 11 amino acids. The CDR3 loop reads CSVVVYRSEFF.

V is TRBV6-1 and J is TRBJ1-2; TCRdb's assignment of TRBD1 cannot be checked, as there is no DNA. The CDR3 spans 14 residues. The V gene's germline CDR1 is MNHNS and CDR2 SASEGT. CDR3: CASSEVDSARGYTF.

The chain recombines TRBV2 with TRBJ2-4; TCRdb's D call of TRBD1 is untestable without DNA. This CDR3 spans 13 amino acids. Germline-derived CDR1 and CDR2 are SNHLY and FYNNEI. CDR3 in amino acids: CASRIRGENIQYF.

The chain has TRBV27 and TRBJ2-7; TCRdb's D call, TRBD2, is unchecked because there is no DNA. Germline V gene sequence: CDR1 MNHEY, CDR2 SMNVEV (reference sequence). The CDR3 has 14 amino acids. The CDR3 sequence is CASRLAGVVDEQYF.

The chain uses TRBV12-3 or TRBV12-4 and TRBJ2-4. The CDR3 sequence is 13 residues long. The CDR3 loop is CASSLRPQNIQYF.